Listed below are T cell receptor beta chains from one sample, sequenced in a study of shared clonotypes between healthy human individuals. Data came from immunoSEQ multiplex PCR; TCRdb stores just in-frame clones and leaves some out. Of about 2.3 million clones in the sample, about 90% were seen once. The specimen sequenced was naive CD4+ T cells from PBMCs. Receptors were obtained from a man aged 18-30 years in good health. Some clones in this sample may be carry-over from other donors' samples. Both conserved end residues are part of each CDR3. Fields, in order: J gene, V gene, clone size, D gene, CDR3 DNA, CDR3 protein. The D gene is left open where the match is weak. For some rows the clone size is stated as once, few or many, or as a class when expanded; others skip it.

TRBJ1-5 TRBV19 NA TRBD1 TGTGCCAGTAGTATAGGGACAGGGCCCCAGCCCCAGCATTTT CASSIGTGPQPQHF
TRBJ2-3 TRBV2 NA NA TGTGCCAGCAGTCCCAGGGGTACAGATACGCAGTATTTT CASSPRGTDTQYF
TRBJ2-7 TRBV7-3 NA TRBD1 TGTGCCAGCAGCCCAGGACAGGACCGGGAGCAGTACTTC CASSPGQDREQYF
TRBJ2-2 TRBV7-9 NA NA TGTGCCAGCAGCTTAATTGGGACAACGAACACCGGGGAGCTGTTTTTT CASSLIGTTNTGELFF
TRBJ2-5 TRBV9 NA TRBD2 TGTGCCAGCAGCGTAGCGGGAGGGGCAGAGACCCAGTACTTC CASSVAGGAETQYF
TRBJ1-2 TRBV7-8 NA NA TGTGCCAGCAGCTTAGAACGGATTGGACTAAAGGGCTACACCTTC CASSLERIGLKGYTF
TRBJ2-5 TRBV30 NA TRBD2 TGTGCCTGGAGTAGCGGGGAACTGAGGACCCAGTACTTC CAWSSGELRTQYF
TRBJ1-4 TRBV28 NA TRBD1 TGTGCCAGCAGTTCCCGACAGGGCCATCTTGAAAAACTGTTTTTT CASSSRQGHLEKLFF
TRBJ2-7 TRBV28 NA TRBD2 TGTGCGACAGAAAACGGGGGGGGAGCAAGCCACGAGCAGTACTTC CATENGGGASHEQYF
TRBJ2-3 TRBV4-3 NA NA TGCGCCAGCAGCCAGGATCGGCAAGCCGATACGCAGTATTTT CASSQDRQADTQYF
TRBJ1-2 TRBV4-1 NA NA TGCGCCAGCAGCCAAGAAGGTTTACAAAACGACGGCTACACCTTC CASSQEGLQNDGYTF
TRBJ1-1 TRBV28 NA TRBD1 TGTGCCAGCAGTCTTGACAGGGTAAGAGGTACTGAAGCTTTCTTT CASSLDRVRGTEAFF
TRBJ1-3 TRBV7-2 once TRBD1 TGTGCCAGCAGAGGGGACAGGGCTGGAAACACCATATATTTT CASRGDRAGNTIYF
TRBJ2-2 TRBV4-1 NA NA TGCGCCAGCAGCCAGGGAACGTGGAACACCGGGGAGCTGTTTTTT CASSQGTWNTGELFF
TRBJ1-3 TRBV14 NA NA TGTGCCAGCAGCCAACCGAACCCGACAGGTGGAAACACCATATATTTT CASSQPNPTGGNTIYF
TRBJ2-2 TRBV28 NA TRBD2 TGTGCCAGCATCACTAGCGGAGAGAGGACCGGGGAGCTGTTTTTT CASITSGERTGELFF
TRBJ1-5 TRBV28 NA NA TGTGCCAGCAGTCTAACCATAAGCAATCAGCCCCAGCATTTT CASSLTISNQPQHF
TRBJ2-6 TRBV27 NA NA TGTGCCAGCAGCCCCCGGAGGGGGTCGGGGCCCGGGGCCAACGTCCTGACTTTC CASSPRRGSGPGANVLTF
TRBJ1-5 TRBV6-5 once NA TGTGCCAGCAGTCGGGACATAGACAATCAGCCCCAGCATTTT CASSRDIDNQPQHF
TRBJ2-3 TRBV29-1 once TRBD2 TGCAGCGTTTCGGGACTAGCGGGACCCACAGATACGCAGTATTTT CSVSGLAGPTDTQYF
TRBJ1-1 TRBV6-5 once TRBD1 TGTGCCAGCAGACCAGGACAGGGGTACACTGAAGCTTTCTTT CASRPGQGYTEAFF
TRBJ2-1 TRBV5-1 NA NA TGCGCCAGCAGCTCGGTACCGGCAGACAGAACCCACAATGAGCAGTTCTTC CASSSVPADRTHNEQFF
TRBJ2-3 TRBV29-1 NA TRBD2 TGCAGCGTTGAAGATCAGAGCGGGAACACAGATACGCAGTATTTT CSVEDQSGNTDTQYF
TRBJ1-2 TRBV4-1 NA NA TGCGCCAGCAGCCAGGCACCGGGAGACTATGGCTACACCTTC CASSQAPGDYGYTF
TRBJ2-2 TRBV18 NA NA TGTGCCAGCTCACCACGTGCTACCGGGGAGCTGTTTTTT CASSPRATGELFF
TRBJ2-2 TRBV7-9 NA NA TGTGCCAGCAGACCTTCCGCAGTCGAGGCCGGGGAGCTGTTTTTT CASRPSAVEAGELFF
TRBJ1-2 TRBV6-5 NA NA TGTGCCAGCAGTTTTGGGAGGCACTATGGCTACACCTTC CASSFGRHYGYTF
TRBJ1-5 TRBV28 NA NA TGTGCCAGCAGGACAGTTTATAGCAATCAGCCCCAGCATTTT CASRTVYSNQPQHF
TRBJ2-1 TRBV13 NA TRBD2 TGTGCCAGCAGCGCCGGACTAGCGGGCTCCTCCTACAATGAGCAGTTCTTC CASSAGLAGSSYNEQFF
TRBJ1-2 TRBV19 NA TRBD1 TGTGCCAGTAGGGGGGACAGGGCTCGCACATTCTATGGCTACACCTTC CASRGDRARTFYGYTF
TRBJ2-1 TRBV6-1 NA TRBD2 TGTGCCAGCAGTGAAGCGGAGAGCGGGAGCTACTCCTACAATGAGCAGTTCTTC CASSEAESGSYSYNEQFF
TRBJ2-7 TRBV7-2 NA TRBD2 TGTGCCAGCAGCTTCGGGACTAGCAGCTACGAGCAGTACTTC CASSFGTSSYEQYF
TRBJ1-5 TRBV19 NA NA TGTGCCAGTAGACCTAGACAGAGCAATCAGCCCCAGCATTTT CASRPRQSNQPQHF
TRBJ2-1 TRBV25-1 NA TRBD2 TGTGCCAGCAGTGAAAGCGGGAGGGGCACCTACAATGAGCAGTTCTTC CASSESGRGTYNEQFF
TRBJ2-5 TRBV11-2 NA TRBD1 TGTGCCAGCAGCTTAGGCTGGGGACAGGGGAGGATAGAGACCCAGTACTTC CASSLGWGQGRIETQYF
TRBJ2-3 TRBV28 NA NA TGTGCCAGCAGTTTAACCTCCCAAGGCACAGATACGCAGTATTTT CASSLTSQGTDTQYF
TRBJ2-7 TRBV18 few TRBD1 TGTGCCAGCTCGAAGGACAGGGGCGCCTACGAGCAGTACTTC CASSKDRGAYEQYF
TRBJ2-1 TRBV7-9 NA TRBD1 TGTGCCAGCAGCTTAGCGCAGGGGGCCTACAATGAGCAGTTCTTC CASSLAQGAYNEQFF
TRBJ2-7 TRBV4-1 NA TRBD2 TGCGCCAGCAGCCAAGATAGAGTTAGCGGGCGTACTTACTACGAGCAGTACTTC CASSQDRVSGRTYYEQYF
TRBJ2-7 TRBV5-8 NA TRBD2 TGTGCCAGCAGCCCCTGGTATTCACAGGGACTAGTTATTGAGCAGTACTTC CASSPWYSQGLVIEQYF
TRBJ1-2 TRBV19 NA NA TGTGCCAGTAGTGTCTGGACCGGAGGCTACACCTTC CASSVWTGGYTF
TRBJ1-1 TRBV28 NA NA TGTGCCAGCAGTTTTTGGGGGCTGAACACTGAAGCTTTCTTT CASSFWGLNTEAFF
TRBJ2-7 TRBV28 NA TRBD1 TGTGCCAGCAGCGGACAGGGGGTAAAGGAGCAGTACTTC CASSGQGVKEQYF
TRBJ1-3 TRBV5-4 NA NA TGTGCCAGCAGCTTGGGAGGGCAGGGAGGAAACACCATATATTTT CASSLGGQGGNTIYF
TRBJ2-5 TRBV21-1 NA NA TGTGCCAGCAGCAAAGCCCAGGGTGGGCAAGAGACCCAGTACTTC CASSKAQGGQETQYF
TRBJ1-4 TRBV27 NA NA TGTGCGAACGGGGCAGGGAGGCTGTTTTTT CANGAGRLFF
TRBJ1-4 TRBV6-5 NA TRBD1 TGTGCCAGCAGGACAGGGGTGGTGACTAATGAAAAACTGTTTTTT CASRTGVVTNEKLFF
TRBJ2-2 TRBV19 NA TRBD1 TGTGCCAGTAAGCAGGGGGCGTCCACCGGGGAGCTGTTTTTT CASKQGASTGELFF
TRBJ1-5 TRBV30 NA NA TGTGCCTGGAGTGTAGGGGACATCAGGGGTGAGCCCCAGCATTTT CAWSVGDIRGEPQHF
TRBJ2-1 TRBV20-1 NA NA TGCAGCGCCACGGGGAATGAGCAGTTCTTC CSATGNEQFF
TRBJ2-3 TRBV2 NA TRBD1 TGTGCCAGCAGTGAAGAAGGACAGGGGGCTGGGAAGTATTTT CASSEEGQGAGKYF
TRBJ1-2 TRBV5-4 NA TRBD1 TGTGCCAGCAGCCCCGACAGGGCGAACTATGGCTACACCTTC CASSPDRANYGYTF